These T cell receptor beta chains were read from a single sample in a study of blood T cell repertoires in COVID-19. Libraries were prepared by immunoSEQ multiplex PCR; TCRdb keeps only in-frame clonotypes and omits some of them. Of hundreds of thousands of clones in the sample, over 70% were seen once. The source material was peripheral blood. All receptors derive from a human donor in a cohort sampled during active COVID-19. The CDR3 runs from the conserved cysteine through the conserved F or W. D genes are given only for firm matches. Clone size is not always given. Where it is, it says once, few, many or a class for expanded clones.

CASSIPADTGELFF	TGTGCCAGTAGTATTCCCGCGGACACCGGGGAGCTGTTTTTT	TRBV19	14	NA	NA	TRBJ2-2
CSVGWGGRTDNEQFF	TGCAGCGTTGGGTGGGGCGGGAGGACTGACAATGAGCAGTTCTTC	TRBV29-1	15	TRBD2	NA	TRBJ2-1
CASSLVTSRQGRTGELFF	TGTGCCAGCAGCTTAGTTACCTCGCGGCAGGGTCGAACCGGGGAGCTGTTTTTT	TRBV7-2	18	NA	NA	TRBJ2-2
CASRDAPSGSFLDEQFF	TGCGCCAGCAGGGATGCACCTAGCGGGAGTTTTCTGGATGAGCAGTTCTTC	TRBV5-1	17	TRBD2	NA	TRBJ2-1
CASSLGGGGNNEQFF	TGCGCCAGCAGCTTGGGCGGGGGGGGAAACAATGAGCAGTTCTTC	TRBV5-1	15	TRBD2	NA	TRBJ2-1
CATSRGSGGRETQYF	TGTGCCACCAGCAGAGGTAGCGGGGGGAGGGAGACCCAGTACTTC	TRBV15	15	TRBD2	NA	TRBJ2-5
CASSLGQNQPQHF	TGTGCCAGCAGTTTAGGGCAGAATCAGCCCCAGCATTTT	TRBV12-3/TRBV12-4	13	NA	NA	TRBJ1-5
CASSPTGLSVDGYTF	TGTGCCAGCAGTCCCACAGGGTTAAGTGTGGATGGCTACACCTTC	TRBV28	15	NA	NA	TRBJ1-2
CASRTRGSGETQYF	TGTGCCAGCAGGACCAGGGGGTCGGGAGAGACCCAGTACTTC	TRBV6-5	14	TRBD1	NA	TRBJ2-5
CASSWLAYEQYF	TGTGCCAGCAGTTGGCTAGCGTACGAGCAGTACTTC	TRBV12-3/TRBV12-4	12	NA	NA	TRBJ2-7
CASSYSPPRATDGYTF	TGTGCCAGCAGTTACTCCCCACCCAGGGCAACGGATGGCTACACCTTC	TRBV6-5	16	NA	NA	TRBJ1-2
CASQDLGSGYGYTF	TGTGCCAGCCAAGACCTCGGATCGGGGTATGGCTACACCTTC	TRBV2	14	NA	NA	TRBJ1-2
CASSIAVGNYGYTF	TGTGCCAGTAGTATAGCCGTCGGTAACTATGGCTACACCTTC	TRBV19	14	NA	NA	TRBJ1-2
CASSQGLSQPQHF	TGTGCCAGCAGTCAGGGGCTGAGTCAGCCCCAGCATTTT	TRBV12-3/TRBV12-4	13	NA	few	TRBJ1-5
CASSPMDNHEQYF	TGTGCCAGCTCACCGATGGACAATCACGAGCAGTACTTC	TRBV18	13	NA	NA	TRBJ2-7
CASSMTARYGYTF	TGTGCCAGTAGTATGACAGCGAGATATGGCTACACCTTC	TRBV19	13	NA	NA	TRBJ1-2
CASSPTTGTSGYTQYF	TGCGCCAGCAGCCCAACAACCGGGACTAGCGGGTATACGCAGTATTTT	TRBV5-1	16	TRBD2	once	TRBJ2-3
CASSPTATYGYTF	TGTGCCAGCAGCCCGACAGCAACCTATGGCTACACCTTC	TRBV7-9	13	NA	NA	TRBJ1-2
CASIPAGGGYTEAFF	TGTGCCAGCATTCCCGCAGGGGGCGGCTACACTGAAGCTTTCTTT	TRBV6-5	15	TRBD1	NA	TRBJ1-1
CASRKGSSGNTIYF	TGTGCCAGCAGAAAAGGGAGCTCTGGAAACACCATATATTTT	TRBV2	14	NA	NA	TRBJ1-3
CASSLSGVLYEQYF	TGTGCCAGCAGCTTATCCGGGGTTCTCTACGAGCAGTACTTC	TRBV7-9	14	NA	NA	TRBJ2-7
CASSMRDGSYNEQFF	TGTGCCAGTAGTATGCGGGATGGCTCCTACAATGAGCAGTTCTTC	TRBV19	15	NA	NA	TRBJ2-1
CASSETGGTALSSYNSPLHF	TGCGCCAGCAGTGAGACTGGTGGGACAGCACTAAGCTCCTATAATTCACCCCTCCACTTT	TRBV10-2	20	TRBD1	once	TRBJ1-6
CASSLFAGDYNEQFF	TGTGCCAGCAGCTTATTCGCGGGGGACTACAATGAGCAGTTCTTC	TRBV11-3	15	TRBD2	NA	TRBJ2-1
CASSSPGNTGELFF	TGTGCCAGCAGCTCACCGGGAAACACCGGGGAGCTGTTTTTT	TRBV11-2	14	NA	NA	TRBJ2-2
CASSPNPGRAYNEQFF	TGTGCCAGCAGCCCCAATCCCGGGAGGGCTTACAATGAGCAGTTCTTC	TRBV3-1/TRBV3-2	16	TRBD2	NA	TRBJ2-1
CASSETLARKFF	TGTGCCAGCAGTGAAACCCTAGCGCGGAAGTTCTTC	TRBV2	12	NA	NA	TRBJ2-1
CATSLGFHQPQHF	TGTGCCACCAGCCTCGGTTTTCATCAGCCCCAGCATTTT	TRBV15	13	NA	NA	TRBJ1-5
CATGGLAGPTDTQYF	TGTGCCACAGGAGGACTAGCGGGACCCACAGATACGCAGTATTTT	TRBV10-3	15	TRBD2	NA	TRBJ2-3
CATNSGGPTQYF	TGTGCCACCAATTCGGGGGGGCCCACGCAGTATTTT	TRBV15	12	TRBD2	NA	TRBJ2-3
CASSRGGYGYTF	TGTGCCAGCTCGCGCGGGGGCTATGGCTACACCTTC	TRBV6-5	12	NA	few	TRBJ1-2
CASSLVAGGSGANVLTF	TGCGCCAGCAGCTTGGTGGCGGGGGGGTCTGGGGCCAACGTCCTGACTTTC	TRBV5-1	17	TRBD2	few	TRBJ2-6
CASSFHSGSYNEQFF	TGCGCCAGCAGCTTCCATAGCGGCTCCTACAATGAGCAGTTCTTC	TRBV5-1	15	NA	few	TRBJ2-1
CASTAAGGRASYEQFF	TGTGCCAGCACTGCCGCGGGGGGTCGGGCCTCTTATGAGCAGTTCTTC	TRBV27	16	TRBD2	once	TRBJ2-1
CASSEARVSTEAFF	TGCGCCAGCAGTGAGGCCAGGGTGAGCACTGAAGCTTTCTTT	TRBV10-1	14	NA	NA	TRBJ1-1
CASRADRNRYNEQFF	TGCGCCAGCAGAGCGGACAGAAACCGATACAATGAGCAGTTCTTC	TRBV10-1	15	NA	NA	TRBJ2-1
CASSRDPGGTDTQYF	TGCGCCAGCAGCAGGGACCCGGGGGGCACAGATACGCAGTATTTT	TRBV5-1	15	NA	few	TRBJ2-3
CASSHVPAGELFF	TGCGCCAGCAGCCACGTTCCGGCCGGGGAGCTGTTTTTT	TRBV4-1	13	NA	once	TRBJ2-2
CASRLPGQGGNEQFF	TGTGCCAGCAGATTACCGGGACAGGGAGGCAATGAGCAGTTCTTC	TRBV27	15	TRBD1	NA	TRBJ2-1
CASKRGTSGGYEQYF	TGTGCCAGCAAACGGGGGACTAGCGGGGGGTACGAGCAGTACTTC	TRBV28	15	TRBD2	NA	TRBJ2-7
CASSFRRNTEAFF	TGTGCCAGCAGTTTTCGGAGGAACACTGAAGCTTTCTTT	TRBV6-5	13	NA	few	TRBJ1-1
CASSFLSSGANEQFF	TGCGCCAGCAGCTTTTTATCTAGCGGGGCCAATGAGCAGTTCTTC	TRBV5-1	15	TRBD2	NA	TRBJ2-1
CASSPPGLAVKETQYF	TGTGCCAGCTCACCGCCGGGACTAGCGGTGAAAGAGACCCAGTACTTC	TRBV18	16	TRBD2	NA	TRBJ2-5
CASSTTPGLAATGELFF	TGTGCCAGCAGCACTACTCCGGGACTAGCGGCAACCGGGGAGCTGTTTTTT	TRBV7-2	17	TRBD2	NA	TRBJ2-2
CASSQEGGTAYGYTF	TGCGCCAGCAGCCAAGAGGGGGGGACCGCCTATGGCTACACCTTC	TRBV4-1	15	NA	NA	TRBJ1-2
CASSLEGVTTPNYGYTF	TGCGCCAGCAGCTTGGAGGGGGTGACAACCCCTAACTATGGCTACACCTTC	TRBV5-1	17	NA	once	TRBJ1-2
CASSQDYWDRGHEQYF	TGTGCCAGCAGCCAAGATTATTGGGACAGGGGACACGAGCAGTACTTC	TRBV4-2	16	TRBD1	NA	TRBJ2-7